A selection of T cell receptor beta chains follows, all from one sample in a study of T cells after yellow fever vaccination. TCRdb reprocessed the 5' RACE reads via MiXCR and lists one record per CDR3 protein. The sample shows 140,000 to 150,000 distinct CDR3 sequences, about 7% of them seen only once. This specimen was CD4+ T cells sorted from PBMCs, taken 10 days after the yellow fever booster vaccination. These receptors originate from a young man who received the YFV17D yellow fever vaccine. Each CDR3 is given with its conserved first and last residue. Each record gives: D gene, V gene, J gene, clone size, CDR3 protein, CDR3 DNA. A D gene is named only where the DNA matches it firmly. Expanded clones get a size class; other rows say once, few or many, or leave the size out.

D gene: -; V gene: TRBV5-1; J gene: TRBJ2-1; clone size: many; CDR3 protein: CASSLGGQVYNEQFF; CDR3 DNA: TGCGCCAGCAGCTTGGGCGGCCAAGTCTACAATGAGCAGTTCTTC
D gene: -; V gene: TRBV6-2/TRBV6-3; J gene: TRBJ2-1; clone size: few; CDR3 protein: CASTRGVNEQFF; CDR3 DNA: TGTGCCAGCACCAGGGGAGTCAATGAGCAGTTCTTC
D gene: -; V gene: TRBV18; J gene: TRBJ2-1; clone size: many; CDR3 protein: CASSPASASYNEQFF; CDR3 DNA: TGTGCCAGCTCACCAGCTAGCGCTTCCTACAATGAGCAGTTCTTC
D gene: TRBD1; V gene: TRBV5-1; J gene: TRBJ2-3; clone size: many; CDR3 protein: CASSPNRGSTDTQYF; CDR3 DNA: TGCGCCAGCAGCCCGAACAGGGGGAGCACAGATACGCAGTATTTT
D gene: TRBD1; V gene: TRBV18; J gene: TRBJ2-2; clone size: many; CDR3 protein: CASSPGQADTGELFF; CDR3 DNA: TGTGCCAGCTCACCAGGACAGGCGGACACCGGGGAGCTGTTTTTT
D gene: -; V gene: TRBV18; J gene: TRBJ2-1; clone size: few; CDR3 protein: CASSPRSGLFNEQFF; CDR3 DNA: TGTGCCAGCTCACCACGGAGCGGGCTTTTCAATGAGCAGTTCTTC
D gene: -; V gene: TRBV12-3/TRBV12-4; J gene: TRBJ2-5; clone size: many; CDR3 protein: CASSLSGMTPSQETQYF; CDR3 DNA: TGTGCCAGCAGTTTAAGTGGAATGACGCCCTCCCAAGAGACCCAGTACTTC
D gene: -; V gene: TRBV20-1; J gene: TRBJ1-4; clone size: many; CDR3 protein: CSANRDAGPEKLFF; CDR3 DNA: TGCAGTGCAAACCGGGACGCGGGGCCCGAAAAACTGTTTTTT
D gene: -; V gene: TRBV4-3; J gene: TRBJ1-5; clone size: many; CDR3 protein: CASSQDSRNQPQHF; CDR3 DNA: TGCGCCAGCAGCCAAGATTCGAGGAATCAGCCCCAGCATTTT
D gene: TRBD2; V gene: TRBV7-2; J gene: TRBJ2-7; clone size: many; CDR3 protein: CASSLAVSGSREQYF; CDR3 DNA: TGTGCCAGCAGCTTAGCGGTTAGCGGGAGTAGAGAGCAGTACTTC
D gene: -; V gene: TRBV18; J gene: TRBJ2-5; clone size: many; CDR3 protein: CASSTRNQETQYF; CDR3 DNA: TGTGCCAGCTCGACCCGAAACCAAGAGACCCAGTACTTC
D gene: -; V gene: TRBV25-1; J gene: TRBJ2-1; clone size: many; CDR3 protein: CASSSIHEQFF; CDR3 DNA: TGTGCCAGCAGTTCAATCCATGAGCAGTTCTTC
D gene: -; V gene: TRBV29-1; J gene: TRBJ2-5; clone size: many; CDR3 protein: CSVHHGDETQYF; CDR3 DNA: TGCAGCGTCCACCACGGGGATGAGACCCAGTACTTC
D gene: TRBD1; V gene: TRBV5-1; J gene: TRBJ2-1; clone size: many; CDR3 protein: CASSSLRTGVITEQFF; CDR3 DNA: TGCGCCAGCAGCTCCCTAAGGACAGGGGTGATTACTGAGCAGTTCTTC
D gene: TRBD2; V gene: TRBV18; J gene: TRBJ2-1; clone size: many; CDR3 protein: CASSPLAGGNEQFF; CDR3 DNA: TGTGCCAGCAGCCCCCTAGCGGGAGGGAATGAGCAGTTCTTC
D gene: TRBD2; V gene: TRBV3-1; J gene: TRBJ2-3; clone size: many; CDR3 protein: CASSQGGSGRDTQYF; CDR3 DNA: TGTGCCAGCAGCCAGGGAGGTAGCGGGAGGGATACGCAGTATTTT
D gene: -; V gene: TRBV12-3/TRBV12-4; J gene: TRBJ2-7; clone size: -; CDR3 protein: CASRLGQPPYEQYF; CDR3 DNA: TGTGCCAGCAGGTTAGGGCAGCCCCCCTACGAGCAGTACTTC
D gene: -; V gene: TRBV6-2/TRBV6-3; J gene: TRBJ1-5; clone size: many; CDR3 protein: CASSRARANQQQPQHF; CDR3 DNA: TGTGCCAGCAGCCGTGCCAGGGCAAACCAGCAGCAGCCCCAGCATTTT
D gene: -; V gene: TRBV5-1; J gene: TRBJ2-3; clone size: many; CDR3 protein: CASSRDVRGDTQYF; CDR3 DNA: TGCGCCAGCTCCCGGGACGTCAGAGGGGATACGCAGTATTTT
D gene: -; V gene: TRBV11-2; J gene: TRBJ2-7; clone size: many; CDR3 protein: CASSSGTGLYEQYF; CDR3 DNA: TGTGCCAGCAGCTCCGGGACTGGACTCTACGAGCAGTACTTC
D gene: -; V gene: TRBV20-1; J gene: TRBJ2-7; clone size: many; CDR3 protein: CSARSSLGTVGEQYF; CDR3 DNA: TGCAGTGCTAGATCTTCCCTCGGGACCGTGGGCGAGCAGTACTTC
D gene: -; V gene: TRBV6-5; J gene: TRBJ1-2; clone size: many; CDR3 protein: CASSYGPSGATGYTF; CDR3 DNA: TGTGCCAGCAGTTACGGCCCTTCAGGGGCCACTGGCTACACCTTC
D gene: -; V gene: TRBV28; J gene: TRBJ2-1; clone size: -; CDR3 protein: CASSPGRGDLSYNEQFF; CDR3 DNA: TGTGCCAGCAGCCCCGGGCGAGGCGACCTCTCCTACAATGAGCAGTTCTTC
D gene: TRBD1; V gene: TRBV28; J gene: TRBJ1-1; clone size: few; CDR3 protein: CASSLDLKGADLNTEAFF; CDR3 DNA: TGTGCCAGCAGTTTAGATCTTAAGGGGGCGGATTTGAACACTGAAGCTTTCTTT
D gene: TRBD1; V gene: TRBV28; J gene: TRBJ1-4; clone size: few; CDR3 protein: CPHQGGVDPTNEKLFF; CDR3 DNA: TGTCCACACCAGGGGGGAGTCGACCCGACTAATGAAAAACTGTTTTTT
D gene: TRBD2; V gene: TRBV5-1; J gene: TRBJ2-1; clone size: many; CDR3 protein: CASSFFLAGDSFYNEQFF; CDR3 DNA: TGCGCCAGCAGCTTCTTTCTAGCGGGCGATTCGTTTTACAATGAGCAGTTCTTC
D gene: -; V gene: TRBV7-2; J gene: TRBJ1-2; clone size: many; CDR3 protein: CASSPDIYGYTF; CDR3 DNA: TGTGCCAGCAGCCCAGACATCTATGGCTACACCTTC
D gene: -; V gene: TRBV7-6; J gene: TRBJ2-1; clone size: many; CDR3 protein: CASSLIAGSSYNEQFF; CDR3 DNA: TGTGCCAGCAGCTTAATAGCTGGAAGCTCCTACAATGAGCAGTTCTTC
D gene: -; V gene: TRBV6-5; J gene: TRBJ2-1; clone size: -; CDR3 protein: CASSTHDEQFF; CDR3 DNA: TGTGCCAGCAGCACCCACGATGAGCAGTTCTTC
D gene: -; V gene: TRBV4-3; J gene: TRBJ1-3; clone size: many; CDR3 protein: CASSSTFSGNTIYF; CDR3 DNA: TGCGCCAGCAGCAGTACCTTCTCTGGAAACACCATATATTTT
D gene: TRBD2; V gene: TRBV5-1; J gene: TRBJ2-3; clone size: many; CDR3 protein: CASSLEASGRWGDTQYF; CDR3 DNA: TGCGCCAGCAGCTTGGAGGCTAGCGGGAGATGGGGAGATACGCAGTATTTT
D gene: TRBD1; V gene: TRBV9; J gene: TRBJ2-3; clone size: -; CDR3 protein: CASSVSRGRDTQYF; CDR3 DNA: TGTGCCAGCAGCGTTAGCAGGGGGCGAGATACGCAGTATTTT
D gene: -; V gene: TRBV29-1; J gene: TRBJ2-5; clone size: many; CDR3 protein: CSVALNQETQYF; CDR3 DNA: TGCAGCGTTGCTTTGAACCAAGAGACCCAGTACTTC
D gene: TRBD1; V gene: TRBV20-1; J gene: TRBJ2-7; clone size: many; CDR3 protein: CSANQGGAYEQYF; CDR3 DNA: TGCAGTGCTAACCAAGGGGGCGCGTACGAGCAGTACTTC
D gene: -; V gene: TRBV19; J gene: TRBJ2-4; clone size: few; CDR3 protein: CASAGAELAKNIQYF; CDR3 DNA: TGTGCCAGCGCGGGCGCGGAATTAGCCAAAAACATTCAGTACTTC
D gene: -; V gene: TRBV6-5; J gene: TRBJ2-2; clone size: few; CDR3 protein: CASSWGRSNTGELFF; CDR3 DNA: TGTGCCAGCAGTTGGGGGAGGTCGAACACCGGGGAGCTGTTTTTT
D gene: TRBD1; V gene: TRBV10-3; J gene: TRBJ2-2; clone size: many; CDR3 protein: CAISATQGAGDTGELFF; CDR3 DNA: TGTGCCATCAGTGCCACTCAGGGGGCTGGAGACACCGGGGAGCTGTTTTTT
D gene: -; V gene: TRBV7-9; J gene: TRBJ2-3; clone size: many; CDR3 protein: CASSLTWPGTDTQYF; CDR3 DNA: TGTGCCAGCAGCTTAACCTGGCCCGGCACAGATACGCAGTATTTT
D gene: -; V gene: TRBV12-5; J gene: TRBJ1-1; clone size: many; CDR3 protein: CASRTEGKAFF; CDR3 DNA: TGTGCTAGTCGGACAGAAGGCAAAGCTTTCTTT
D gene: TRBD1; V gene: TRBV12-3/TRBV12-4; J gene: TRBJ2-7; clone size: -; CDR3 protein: CASSFLGTGTLVNYEQYF; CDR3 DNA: TGTGCCAGCAGTTTTTTGGGGACAGGGACCCTTGTAAACTACGAGCAGTACTTC
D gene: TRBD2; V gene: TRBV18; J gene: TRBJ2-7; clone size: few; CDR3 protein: CASSRITGMGLAFAYEQYF; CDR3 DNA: TGTGCCAGCTCACGGATTACAGGGATGGGACTAGCTTTCGCCTACGAGCAGTACTTC
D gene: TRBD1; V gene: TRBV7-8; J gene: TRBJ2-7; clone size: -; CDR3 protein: CASSQRQGGYEQYF; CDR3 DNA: TGTGCCAGCAGCCAACGACAGGGGGGGTACGAGCAGTACTTC
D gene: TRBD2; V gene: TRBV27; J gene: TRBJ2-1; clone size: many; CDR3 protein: CASSLRLAGYNEQFF; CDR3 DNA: TGTGCCAGCAGTTTACGACTAGCGGGCTACAATGAGCAGTTCTTC
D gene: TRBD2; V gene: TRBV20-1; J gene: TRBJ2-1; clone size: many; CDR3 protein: CSAREGLEGRNNEQFF; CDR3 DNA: TGCAGTGCTAGAGAGGGACTAGAAGGGAGAAACAATGAGCAGTTCTTC
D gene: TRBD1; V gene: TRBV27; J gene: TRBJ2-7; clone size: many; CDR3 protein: CASSNPPGTGAEQYF; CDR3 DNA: TGTGCCAGCAGCAACCCGCCGGGGACAGGGGCCGAGCAGTACTTC
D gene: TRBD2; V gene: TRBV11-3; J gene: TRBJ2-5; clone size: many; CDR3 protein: CASSVGTSGQETQYF; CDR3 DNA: TGTGCCAGCAGCGTAGGGACTAGCGGACAAGAGACCCAGTACTTC
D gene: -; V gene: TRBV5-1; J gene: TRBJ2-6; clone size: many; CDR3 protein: CASSSLGETGANVLTF; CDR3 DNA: TGCGCCAGCAGCAGTCTCGGGGAGACTGGGGCCAACGTCCTGACTTTC
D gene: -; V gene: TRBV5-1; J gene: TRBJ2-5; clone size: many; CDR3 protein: CASSLDRAETQYF; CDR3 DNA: TGCGCCAGCAGCTTGGACAGGGCAGAGACCCAGTACTTC
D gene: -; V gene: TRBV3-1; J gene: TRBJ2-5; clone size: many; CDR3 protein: CASSHDQETQYF; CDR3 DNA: TGTGCCAGCAGCCATGACCAAGAGACCCAGTACTTC
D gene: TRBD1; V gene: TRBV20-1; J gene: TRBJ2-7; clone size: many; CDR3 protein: CSANSAGTGTYEQYF; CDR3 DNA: TGCAGTGCTAACTCTGCCGGGACAGGGACCTACGAGCAGTACTTC
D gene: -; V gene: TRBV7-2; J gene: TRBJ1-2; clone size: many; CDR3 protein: CASSLDRTADYGYTF; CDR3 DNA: TGTGCCAGCAGCTTAGATCGGACGGCAGACTATGGCTACACCTTC